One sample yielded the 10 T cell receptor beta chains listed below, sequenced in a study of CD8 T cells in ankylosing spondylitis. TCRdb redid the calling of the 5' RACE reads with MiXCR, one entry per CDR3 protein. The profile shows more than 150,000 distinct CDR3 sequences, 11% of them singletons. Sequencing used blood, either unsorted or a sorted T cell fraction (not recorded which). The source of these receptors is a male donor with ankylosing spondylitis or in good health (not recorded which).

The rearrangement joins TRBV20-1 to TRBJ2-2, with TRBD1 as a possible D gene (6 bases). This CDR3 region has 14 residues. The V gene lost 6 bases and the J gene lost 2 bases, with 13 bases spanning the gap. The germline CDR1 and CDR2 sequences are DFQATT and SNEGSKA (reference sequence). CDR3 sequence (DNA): TGCAGTGCCAGGCGGACAGCTAACACCGGGGAGCTGTTTTTT. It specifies CSARRTANTGELFF.

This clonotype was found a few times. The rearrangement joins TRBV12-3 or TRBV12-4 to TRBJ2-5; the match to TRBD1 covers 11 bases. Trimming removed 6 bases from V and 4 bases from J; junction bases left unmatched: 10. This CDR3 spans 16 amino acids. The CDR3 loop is CASSSPGGTGGETQYF. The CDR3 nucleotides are TGTGCCAGCAGCTCCCCCGGCGGGACAGGGGGAGAGACCCAGTACTTC.

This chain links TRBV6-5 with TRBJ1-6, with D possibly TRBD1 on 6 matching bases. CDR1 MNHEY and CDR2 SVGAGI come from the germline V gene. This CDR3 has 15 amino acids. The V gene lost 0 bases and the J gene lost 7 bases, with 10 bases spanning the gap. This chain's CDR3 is CASSYSPGANSPLHF. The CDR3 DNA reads TGTGCCAGCAGTTACTCGCCAGGGGCCAATTCACCCCTCCACTTT.

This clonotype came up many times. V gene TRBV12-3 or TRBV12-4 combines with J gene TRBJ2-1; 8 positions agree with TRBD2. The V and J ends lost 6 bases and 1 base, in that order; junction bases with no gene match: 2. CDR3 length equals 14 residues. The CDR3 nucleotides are TGTGCCAGCAGGCAGCGGGGGTCCTACAATGAGCAGTTCTTC. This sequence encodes CASRQRGSYNEQFF.

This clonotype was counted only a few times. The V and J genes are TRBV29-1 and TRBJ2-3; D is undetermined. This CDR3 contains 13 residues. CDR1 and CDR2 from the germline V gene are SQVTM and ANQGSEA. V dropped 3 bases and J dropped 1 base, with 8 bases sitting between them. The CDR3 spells CSVEMPGTDTQYF. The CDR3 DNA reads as TGCAGCGTTGAGATGCCCGGCACAGATACGCAGTATTTT.

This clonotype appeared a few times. Here the CDR3 DNA reads TGTGCCAGCAGTTTACAAGCCCGGGGACAACAAGAGACCCAGTACTTC. This translates into CASSLQARGQQETQYF. The rearrangement joins TRBV27 to TRBJ2-5; a possible D gene is TRBD1 (6 bases). Trimming took off 2 bases at V and 2 bases at J, with 15 bases between the two ends. Germline assignment: CDR1 MNHEY and CDR2 SMNVEV (reference sequence). This CDR3 is 16 amino acids long.

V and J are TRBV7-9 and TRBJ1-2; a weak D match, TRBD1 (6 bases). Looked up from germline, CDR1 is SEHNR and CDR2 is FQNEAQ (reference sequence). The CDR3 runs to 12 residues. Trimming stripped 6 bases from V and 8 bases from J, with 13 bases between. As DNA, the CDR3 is TGTGCCAGCAGTTTTAACAGGGAGGGCTACACCTTC. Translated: CASSFNREGYTF.

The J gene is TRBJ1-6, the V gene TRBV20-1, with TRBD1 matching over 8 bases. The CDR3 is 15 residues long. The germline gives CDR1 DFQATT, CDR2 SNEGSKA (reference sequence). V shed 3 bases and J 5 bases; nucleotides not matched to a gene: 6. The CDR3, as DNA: TGCAGTGCTAGGGTAGGACAGGGAAATAATTCACCCCTCCACTTT. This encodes CSARVGQGNNSPLHF.

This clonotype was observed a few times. The CDR3: CSGGQGSYNEQFF. CDR3 bases: TGCAGTGGGGGACAGGGCTCCTACAATGAGCAGTTCTTC. The chain couples TRBV20-1 to TRBJ2-1; TRBD1 matches at 9 bases. V gave up 7 bases and J gave up 0 bases; unmatched junction bases: 1. This CDR3 contains 13 residues. Germline values: CDR1 DFQATT, CDR2 SNEGSKA (reference sequence).

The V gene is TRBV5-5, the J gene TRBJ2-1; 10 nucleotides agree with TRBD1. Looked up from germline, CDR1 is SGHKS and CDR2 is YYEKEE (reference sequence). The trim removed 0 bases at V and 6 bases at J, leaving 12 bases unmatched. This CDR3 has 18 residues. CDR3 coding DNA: TGTGCCAGCAGCTTGGAGGGACAGGGGCTTGGAAGTCCCAATGAGCAGTTCTTC. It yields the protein CASSLEGQGLGSPNEQFF. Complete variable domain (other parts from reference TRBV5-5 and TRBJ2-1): DAGVTQSPTHLIKTRGQQVTLRCSPISGHKSVSWYQQVLGQGPQFIFQYYEKEERGRGNFPDRFSARQFPNYSSELNVNALLLGDSALYLCASSLEGQGLGSPNEQFFGPGTRLTVL.